The 26 T cell receptor beta chains below were found in one sample sequenced in a study of T cells after yellow fever vaccination. Via MiXCR, TCRdb re-called the 5' RACE reads, giving one row per CDR3 protein. Among some 670,000 distinct CDR3 sequences, around 12% were seen once, and the ten largest hold 15%. Sequencing used PBMCs, obtained on the day of the yellow fever booster vaccination. Receptors originate from a man aged 25-45 years who received the YFV17D yellow fever vaccine.

The chain combines TRBV20-1 with TRBJ1-6, with D hard to call. This CDR3 spans 15 amino acids. Germline CDR1 reads DFQATT; CDR2 reads SNEGSKA (reference sequence). V was clipped by 5 bases and J by 10 bases, with 21 bases between them. Written as DNA, the CDR3 is TGCAGTGCTTCCCAGACCGCCACTAAGCGGTCACCCCTCCACTTT. This translates into CSASQTATKRSPLHF.

This clonotype was counted a few times. Written as DNA, the CDR3 is TGCAGTGCAACAGGGGATACTGAAAAACTGTTTTTT. Translating gives CSATGDTEKLFF. The chain combines TRBV20-1 with TRBJ1-4, with 7 bases that match TRBD1. This CDR3 has 12 residues. Germline loops: CDR1 DFQATT, CDR2 SNEGSKA (reference sequence). Trimming took 6 bases from V and 7 from J; bases not matched to a gene: 5.

The J gene is TRBJ2-1, the V gene TRBV6-6; D gene uncertain. This CDR3 has 12 residues. V was trimmed by 0 bases and J by 15 bases, leaving 12 bases between them. Germline-derived CDR1 and CDR2 are MNHNY and SVGAGI (reference sequence). As DNA, the CDR3 is TGTGCCAGCAGTTACTCGAATGGCGCGCCGTTCTTC. It encodes CASSYSNGAPFF.

The chain combines TRBV25-1 with TRBJ1-1; possible D gene TRBD1, 6 bases. Trimming removed 2 bases from V and 5 bases from J, with 6 bases in between. Germline V gene data show CDR1 as MGHDK and CDR2 as SYGVNS. This CDR3 spans 12 amino acids. The CDR3 protein is CASSEQGTEAFF. CDR3 DNA sequence: TGTGCCAGCAGTGAACAGGGGACTGAAGCTTTCTTT.

The chain carries TRBV15 and TRBJ2-7; D remains ambiguous. Germline V gene sequence: CDR1 LNHNV, CDR2 YYDKDF (reference sequence). The CDR3 has 16 residues. V was clipped by 0 bases and J by 0 bases, with 12 bases between them. CDR3 bases: TGTGCCACCAGCAGAGAACGGGCAGGCCTCTCCTACGAGCAGTACTTC. Amino acids: CATSRERAGLSYEQYF.

The rearrangement links TRBV18 to TRBJ1-4; tentative D call: TRBD1 (5 bases). Deletions cut 6 bases from V and 2 bases from J, with 19 bases between. The CDR3 is 17 residues long. Per the germline V gene, CDR1 is KGHSH and CDR2 is LQKENI. For the CDR3, the DNA is TGTGCCAGCTCGGTCGGAGGGGCAGGTGTGACTAATGAAAAACTGTTTTTT. It is translated as CASSVGGAGVTNEKLFF.

DNA of the CDR3: TGTGCCAGCCGGGGGCGACAGATCAATCAGCCCCAGCATTTT. Translating gives CASRGRQINQPQHF. This chain links TRBV6-1 with TRBJ1-5; the D gene is possibly TRBD1 (6 bases). The CDR3 runs to 14 residues. Germline CDR1 and CDR2: MNHNS and SASEGT. Trimming took off 8 bases at V and 3 bases at J, with 14 bases between the two ends.

This rearrangement joins TRBV29-1 to TRBJ2-5; 8 nucleotides agree with TRBD1. Germline CDR1 and CDR2: SQVTM and ANQGSEA. The CDR3 consists of 15 residues. The V gene end was trimmed by 6 bases and the J gene end by 4 bases; junction bases not matched to a gene: 13. The CDR3 loop reads CSVTTGTGIGETQYF. The CDR3 DNA reads TGCAGCGTAACTACTGGGACAGGTATTGGAGAGACCCAGTACTTC.

This clonotype was counted only a few times. The rearrangement joins TRBV29-1 to TRBJ1-6; D unresolved. Trimming left V 7 bases short and J 7 bases short, with 11 bases between. In germline, CDR1 is SQVTM, CDR2 ANQGSEA. The CDR3 is 12 residues long. The CDR3 DNA is TGCAGCGCTGGAGAACAGAATTCACCCCTCCACTTT. Encoded protein: CSAGEQNSPLHF.

The chain is built from TRBV5-1 and TRBJ2-1; 11 bases line up with TRBD2. V was pared by 0 bases and J by 5 bases, with 1 base of the junction left unmatched. Per the germline V gene, CDR1 is SGHRS and CDR2 is YFSETQ. The CDR3 extends over 15 amino acids. The CDR3 sequence is CASSLETSGNNEQFF. CDR3 DNA: TGCGCCAGCAGCTTGGAGACTAGCGGGAACAATGAGCAGTTCTTC.

This clonotype was recorded only once. One end of the junction fails to match germline, which may point to a read error. The chain links TRBV27 to TRBJ2-5; 8 bases align to TRBD2. CDR1 MNHEY and CDR2 SMNVEV come from the germline V gene (reference sequence). The CDR3 totals 16 residues. The CDR3 region has the DNA TGTGCCAGCAGTTTTAAGGGGTTGGCGGGAGGAGAGACCCAGTCCTTC. Translation: CASSFKGLAGGETQSF.

This clonotype was seen a handful of times. The chain employs TRBV15 and TRBJ2-7, with 8 nucleotides matching TRBD2. Unmatched junction bases numbered 2, after V lost 3 bases and J lost 7 bases. This CDR3 has 12 residues. Germline values: CDR1 LNHNV, CDR2 YYDKDF (reference sequence). CDR3 in DNA: TGTGCCACCAGCAGGCGGGGGGTTGAGCAGTACTTC. This encodes CATSRRGVEQYF.

Notes on this clonotype: At one boundary the junction diverges from the germline segment, which might be a read error. CDR3 amino acids: CASTLATSSPTDTQYF. In nucleotides, the CDR3 is TGCGCCAGCACCTTGGCGACTTCCAGCCCCACAGATACGCAGTATTTT. The chain is built from TRBV5-1 and TRBJ2-3; D is undetermined. Germline CDR1 is SGHRS and CDR2 is YFSETQ. The CDR3 consists of 16 residues.

The sample holds a few counts of this clonotype. The chain carries TRBV21-1 and TRBJ1-5. TRBV21-1 corresponds to a pseudogene. This CDR3 is 17 amino acids long. The CDR3 coding sequence is TGTGCCAGCAGCAAATCCGATGGTCCCGACTTAAATCAGCCCCAGCATTTT. Translating it yields CASSKSDGPDLNQPQHF.

The genes are TRBV6-5 and TRBJ2-1; unclear D gene. Trimming took 0 bases from V and 9 from J, leaving 12 bases between them. The CDR3 totals 14 residues. Germline V gene data show CDR1 as MNHEY and CDR2 as SVGAGI. For the CDR3, the DNA is TGTGCCAGCAGTTACTCAAGGTCGGATGGTGAGCAGTTCTTC. Residues: CASSYSRSDGEQFF.

This clonotype was counted ten times or more. The V call is TRBV15, the J call TRBJ2-1; D is ambiguous. V was trimmed by 1 base and J by 7 bases, leaving 2 bases between them. Germline CDR1 is LNHNV and CDR2 is YYDKDF (reference sequence). The CDR3 length is 11 residues. The CDR3 coding sequence is TGTGCCACCAGCAGAGTTAATGAGCAGTTCTTC. It codes for CATSRVNEQFF.

The chain employs TRBV6-6 and TRBJ1-1; 7 bases align to TRBD1. The germline V gene has CDR1 MNHNY and CDR2 SVGAGI (reference sequence). This CDR3 contains 13 residues. Trimming removed 7 bases from V and 9 bases from J; junction bases left unmatched: 11. CDR3 amino acids: CASIPRDRGKAFF. As DNA, the CDR3 is TGTGCCAGCATTCCCCGGGACAGAGGGAAAGCTTTCTTT.

The chain uses TRBV28 and TRBJ1-4; TRBD1 might be the D (6 bases). V was cut by 5 bases and J by 8 bases, with 15 bases left in between. CDR1 is MDHEN and CDR2 is SYDVKM in the germline V gene. The CDR3 spans 14 residues. The CDR3 region has the DNA TGTGCCAGCAGTGGAGGGGGGTCCGAAGAAAAACTGTTTTTT. Translated, it gives CASSGGGSEEKLFF.

The chain employs TRBV28 and TRBJ2-7; D might be TRBD2 (5 bases). Trimming stripped 3 bases from V and 3 bases from J, with 18 bases between. The CDR3 contains 16 residues. The germline V gene has CDR1 MDHEN and CDR2 SYDVKM. The CDR3 region is CASSLPPALANYEQYF. CDR3 bases: TGTGCCAGCAGTTTGCCCCCAGCGTTAGCGAACTACGAGCAGTACTTC. Full variable domain (rest looked up from reference TRBV28 and TRBJ2-7): DVKVTQSSRYLVKRTGEKVFLECVQDMDHENMFWYRQDPGLGLRLIYFSYDVKMKEKGDIPEGYSVSREKKERFSLILESASTNQTSMYLCASSLPPALANYEQYFGPGTRLTVT.

The chain recombines TRBV20-1 with TRBJ2-5, with 7 bases aligning to TRBD2. The germline V gene encodes CDR1 DFQATT and CDR2 SNEGSKA (reference sequence). This CDR3 has 14 amino acids. J gave up 2 bases and V 5 bases, and 8 bases lay outside the gene matches. CDR3 DNA sequence: TGCAGTGCTTACCCTAGCGGAATTCAAGAGACCCAGTACTTC. It yields the protein CSAYPSGIQETQYF.

The J gene is TRBJ1-4, the V gene TRBV7-2; D uncertain. The CDR3 extends over 14 amino acids. The germline V gene has CDR1 SGHTA and CDR2 FQGNSA. V was cut by 2 bases and J by 2 bases, with 6 bases left in between. This CDR3 is CASSLRLTNEKLFF. The CDR3 nucleotides are TGTGCCAGCAGCTTAAGGTTGACTAATGAAAAACTGTTTTTT.

The rearrangement uses TRBV11-3 and TRBJ2-1; TRBD1 might be the D (6 bases). This CDR3 is built from 13 residues. V lost 3 bases and J 9 bases, leaving 12 bases between the germline ends. Germline CDR1 SGHNT, CDR2 YENEEA. The CDR3 sequence is CASSFYRDTEQFF. CDR3 in DNA: TGTGCCAGCAGCTTTTACAGGGATACTGAGCAGTTCTTC.

The rearrangement links TRBV18 to TRBJ2-7; D possibly corresponds to TRBD2 (5 bases). The CDR3 has 13 amino acids. The V gene lost 3 bases and the J gene lost 4 bases, with 10 bases spanning the gap. The germline gives CDR1 KGHSH, CDR2 LQKENI. CDR3 protein: CASSPDEGYEQYF. Written as DNA, the CDR3 is TGTGCCAGCTCACCCGATGAGGGATACGAGCAGTACTTC.

This clonotype was seen ten or more times. CDR3 in amino acids: CATSRETLYQPQHF. The CDR3 DNA reads TGTGCCACCAGCAGAGAGACCCTGTATCAGCCCCAGCATTTT. This chain joins TRBV15 and TRBJ1-5; D not resolved. Trimming left V 0 bases short and J 5 bases short, with 8 bases between. The CDR3 consists of 14 residues. CDR1 and CDR2 (germline): LNHNV, YYDKDF (reference sequence).

DNA for the CDR3: TGTGCCAGCAGCTCTCAAGGACTAGCGGAGCAGTTCTTC. Amino acid sequence: CASSSQGLAEQFF. The chain joins TRBV7-2 to TRBJ2-1; TRBD2 agrees at 9 bases. With V trimmed by 4 bases and J by 10 bases, 5 bases remained unmatched. Germline loops: CDR1 SGHTA, CDR2 FQGNSA. This CDR3 comprises 13 residues.

This clonotype was picked up a small number of times. The genes are TRBV7-6 and TRBJ2-7; TRBD2 agrees at 13 bases. Trimming at V came to 5 bases and at J to 4 bases, leaving 8 bases not matched to a gene. This CDR3 has 16 amino acids. The germline gives CDR1 SGHVS, CDR2 FNYEAQ. For the CDR3, the DNA is TGTGCCAGCAGCCTCGGGACTAGCGGGGCCATTTACGAGCAGTACTTC. Translation: CASSLGTSGAIYEQYF.